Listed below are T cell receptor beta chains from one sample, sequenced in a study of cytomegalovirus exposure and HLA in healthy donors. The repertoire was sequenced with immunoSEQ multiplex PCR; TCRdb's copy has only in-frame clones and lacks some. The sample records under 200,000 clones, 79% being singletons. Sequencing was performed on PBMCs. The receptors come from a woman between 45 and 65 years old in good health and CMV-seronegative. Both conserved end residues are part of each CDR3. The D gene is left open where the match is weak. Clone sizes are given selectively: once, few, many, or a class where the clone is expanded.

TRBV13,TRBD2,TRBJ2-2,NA,CASSPRRGKLFF,TGTGCCAGCAGCCCTCGGCGGGGGAAACTGTTTTTT
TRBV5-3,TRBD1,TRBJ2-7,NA,CARSFTGTGSYEQYF,TGTGCCAGAAGCTTTACCGGGACAGGGTCCTACGAGCAGTACTTC
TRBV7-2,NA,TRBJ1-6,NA,CASSVWSGWESPLHF,TGTGCCAGCAGCGTCTGGTCCGGTTGGGAGTCACCCCTCCACTTT
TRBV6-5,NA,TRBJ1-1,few,CASSYSAQGSLTEAFF,TGTGCCAGCAGTTACTCAGCACAGGGAAGTCTCACTGAAGCTTTCTTT
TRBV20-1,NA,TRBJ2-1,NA,CSAVFYNEQFF,TGCAGTGCCGTCTTTTACAATGAGCAGTTCTTC
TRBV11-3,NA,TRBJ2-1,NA,CASSLDRGYNEQFF,TGTGCCAGCAGCTTAGATCGCGGGTACAATGAGCAGTTCTTC
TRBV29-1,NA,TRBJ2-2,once,CSVGSAGGGTGNTGELFF,TGCAGCGTCGGTTCTGCTGGGGGAGGAACAGGGAACACCGGGGAGCTGTTTTTT
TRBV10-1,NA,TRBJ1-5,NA,CASSELRPAAQPQHF,TGCGCCAGCAGTGAATTGAGGCCAGCGGCTCAGCCCCAGCATTTT
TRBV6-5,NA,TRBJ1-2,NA,CASSYQGKGGYGYTF,TGTGCCAGCAGTTACCAAGGGAAGGGAGGCTATGGCTACACCTTC
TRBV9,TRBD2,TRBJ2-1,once,CASSVEGGSHNEQFF,TGTGCCAGCAGCGTAGAAGGCGGGAGCCACAATGAGCAGTTCTTC
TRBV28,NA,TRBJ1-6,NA,CASSRDRNYNSPLHF,TGTGCCAGCAGTCGCGACAGGAACTATAATTCACCCCTCCACTTT
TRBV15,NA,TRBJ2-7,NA,CATSRDSPWVADSYEQYF,TGTGCCACCAGCAGAGATAGTCCCTGGGTAGCGGACTCCTACGAGCAGTACTTC
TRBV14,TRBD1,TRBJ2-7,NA,CASSLQGAHEQYF,TGTGCCAGCAGCCTGCAGGGGGCCCACGAGCAGTACTTC
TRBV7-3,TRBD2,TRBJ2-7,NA,CASSLTSGTYEQYF,TGTGCCAGCAGCTTAACTAGCGGGACCTACGAGCAGTACTTC
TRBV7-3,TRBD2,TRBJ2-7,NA,CASSLIGGLAGGGEQYF,TGTGCCAGCAGCTTAATTGGGGGACTAGCGGGAGGGGGTGAGCAGTACTTC
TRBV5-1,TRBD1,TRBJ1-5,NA,CASSFGQGGQPQHF,TGCGCCAGCAGTTTTGGACAGGGGGGGCAGCCCCAGCATTTT
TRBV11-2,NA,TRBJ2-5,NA,CASSLDSASGETQYF,TGTGCCAGCAGCTTAGATAGCGCGTCCGGGGAGACCCAGTACTTC
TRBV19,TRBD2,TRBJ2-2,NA,CASGTSGNTGELFF,TGTGCCAGTGGGACTAGCGGGAACACCGGGGAGCTGTTTTTT
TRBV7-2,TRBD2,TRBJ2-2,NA,CASSPRESGRASAGELFF,TGTGCCAGCAGCCCCCGGGAGAGCGGGAGGGCTAGCGCCGGGGAGCTGTTTTTT
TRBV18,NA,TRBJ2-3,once,CASSPSLAHHSTDTQYF,TGTGCCAGCTCGCCCTCTCTAGCACACCATAGCACAGATACGCAGTATTTT
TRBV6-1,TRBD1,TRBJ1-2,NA,CASSGNHPGQGTGYTF,TGTGCCAGCAGTGGCAACCACCCGGGACAGGGCACAGGCTACACCTTC
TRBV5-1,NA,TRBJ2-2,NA,CASSLDGYTGELFF,TGCGCCAGCAGCTTGGACGGGTACACCGGGGAGCTGTTTTTT
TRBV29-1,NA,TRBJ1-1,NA,CSVVPWRRVMNTEAFF,TGCAGCGTTGTTCCATGGAGGCGCGTCATGAACACTGAAGCTTTCTTT
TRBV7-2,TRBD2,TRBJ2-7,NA,CASSLSPAGGPYEQYF,TGTGCCAGCAGCTTAAGTCCAGCGGGAGGCCCCTACGAGCAGTACTTC
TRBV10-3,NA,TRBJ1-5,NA,CAISESKLEELNQPQHF,TGTGCCATCAGTGAGTCGAAGCTAGAGGAGCTCAATCAGCCCCAGCATTTT
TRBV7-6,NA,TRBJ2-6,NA,CASSLRTSGANVLTF,TGTGCCAGCAGCCTGAGAACCTCTGGGGCCAACGTCCTGACTTTC
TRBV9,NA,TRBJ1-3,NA,CASSGGHPGNTIYF,TGTGCCAGCAGCGGGGGACATCCCGGAAACACCATATATTTT
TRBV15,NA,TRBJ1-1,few,CATSRDRGNTEAFF,TGTGCCACCAGCAGAGACAGGGGGAACACTGAAGCTTTCTTT
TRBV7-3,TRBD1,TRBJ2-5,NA,CASSSTGTVQETQYF,TGTGCCAGCAGCTCCACCGGGACAGTCCAAGAGACCCAGTACTTC
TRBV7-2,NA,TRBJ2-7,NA,CASSLRGAKQYF,TGTGCCAGCAGCTTACGCGGGGCGAAGCAGTACTTC
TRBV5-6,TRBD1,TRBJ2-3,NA,CASSLGTGGTDTQYF,TGTGCCAGCAGCTTGGGGACAGGGGGCACAGATACGCAGTATTTT
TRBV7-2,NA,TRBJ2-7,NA,CASSTQTGSYEQYF,TGTGCCAGCAGCACCCAGACAGGCTCCTACGAGCAGTACTTC
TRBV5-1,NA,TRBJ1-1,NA,CASSFDRPNTEAFF,TGCGCCAGCAGCTTTGACAGGCCTAACACTGAAGCTTTCTTT
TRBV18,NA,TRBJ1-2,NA,CASSPNNEGMGYGYTF,TGTGCCAGCTCACCCAATAACGAGGGAATGGGGTATGGCTACACCTTC
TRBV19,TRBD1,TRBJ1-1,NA,CASSIGDRVNTEAFF,TGTGCCAGTAGTATAGGGGACAGAGTTAACACTGAAGCTTTCTTT
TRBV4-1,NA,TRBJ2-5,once,CASRNWEAGETQYF,TGCGCCAGTCGAAACTGGGAGGCCGGGGAGACCCAGTACTTC
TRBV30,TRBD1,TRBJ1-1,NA,CAWSVRTGTNTEAFF,TGTGCCTGGAGTGTTCGGACAGGGACGAACACTGAAGCTTTCTTT
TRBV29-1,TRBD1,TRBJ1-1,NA,CSIGQGAEAFF,TGCAGCATAGGACAGGGCGCAGAAGCTTTCTTT
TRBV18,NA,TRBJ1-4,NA,CASSPPGTNEKLFF,TGTGCCAGCTCACCACCAGGGACAAATGAAAAACTGTTTTTT
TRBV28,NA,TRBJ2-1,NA,CASSLSYSFPYNEQFF,TGTGCCAGCAGTTTAAGCTACAGCTTTCCCTACAATGAGCAGTTCTTC
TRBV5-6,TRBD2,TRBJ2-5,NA,CASRGGWRQETQYF,TGTGCCAGCAGGGGGGGGTGGAGGCAAGAGACCCAGTACTTC